This T cell receptor (beta chain) originates from a study of T cell responses to AZD1222 COVID-19 vaccine. V was clipped by 0 bases and J by 4 bases, with 15 bases between them. Germline CDR1 and CDR2: MNHEY and SVGAGI. This CDR3 comprises 16 residues. Measured with immunoSEQ multiplex PCR; TCRdb has only the in-frame clones, and not every one. The sample lists over 90,000 clones; 80% to 95% were seen once. This TCR was sampled from an adult who received the AZD1222 COVID-19 vaccine. Sequencing was performed on peripheral blood, taken 28 days after the second AZD1222 dose. The chain uses TRBV6-5 and TRBJ2-5, with D perhaps given as TRBD1 or TRBD2 (7 bases each). The chain's CDR3 is CASSYSTGRGGETQYF. The CDR3 nucleotides read TGTGCCAGCAGTTACTCGACAGGGAGGGGTGGAGAGACCCAGTACTTC.